The 18 T cell receptor beta chains below were found in one sample sequenced in a study of control samples from healthy donors and cancer patients. The method was immunoSEQ multiplex PCR; TCRdb's version includes in-frame clones alone and lacks a portion of them. The data show about 410,000 clones, approximately 92% seen once. Material for sequencing was PBMCs. The receptors here all came from a man aged 40-49 years with head and neck cancer.

The chain joins TRBV28 to TRBJ2-2, with TRBD1 matching 7 bases. The CDR3 runs 16 residues. Per the germline V gene, CDR1 is MDHEN and CDR2 is SYDVKM. After removal of 7 bases from V and 4 bases from J, the junction contained 12 bases not matched to a gene. The CDR3: CASTGQERDITGELFF. CDR3 sequence (DNA): TGTGCCAGCACCGGACAGGAACGCGATATCACCGGGGAGCTGTTTTTT.

The CDR3 loop is CASSLPNLLAGTSYEQYF. The CDR3 DNA follows: TGCGCCAGCAGCTTGCCAAACCTTCTAGCGGGGACCTCCTACGAGCAGTACTTC. The V call is TRBV5-1, the J call TRBJ2-7; 9 bases agree with TRBD2. Germline assignment: CDR1 SGHRS and CDR2 YFSETQ. The CDR3 has 18 amino acids. V lost 1 base and J lost 0; bases outside the gene matches: 11.

The chain carries TRBV18 and TRBJ2-7, with a tentative D call TRBD1 (6 bases). Germline CDR1 KGHSH, CDR2 LQKENI. Trimming shortened V by 3 bases and J by 1 base, and 16 bases separated the two germline ends. The CDR3 length is 16 residues. The CDR3: CASSPTAQGSSYEQYF. As DNA, the CDR3 is TGTGCCAGCTCACCGACCGCACAGGGAAGTTCCTACGAGCAGTACTTC.

CDR3 bases: TGTGCCAGCAGTTTCTTCTATCCGGGACAGGGAGGAGAAGGCTACACCTTC. Residues: CASSFFYPGQGGEGYTF. The chain uses TRBV27 and TRBJ1-2; 9 positions match TRBD1. CDR3 length: 17 residues. In germline, CDR1 is MNHEY, CDR2 SMNVEV (reference sequence). The ends lost 3 bases at V and 8 bases at J; junction bases unmatched: 16.

A single count supports this clone. CDR3 sequence (DNA): TGCGCCAGCAGCTTGGGACAGGGCCCTTCTCTGGACGAGCAGTACTTC. This encodes CASSLGQGPSLDEQYF. This rearrangement joins TRBV5-1 to TRBJ2-7; 7 positions match TRBD1. The germline V gene encodes CDR1 SGHRS and CDR2 YFSETQ. The CDR3 is 16 residues long. V was pared by 0 bases and J by 5 bases, with 11 bases of the junction left unmatched.

This chain joins TRBV7-3 and TRBJ1-1, with 7 bases identical to TRBD1. CDR1 SGHTA and CDR2 FQGTGA come from the germline V gene. This CDR3 contains 15 residues. V trimming: 0 bases; J trimming: 10 bases; junction bases outside the gene matches: 11. The CDR3 protein is CASSLTSSWDRGAFF. CDR3 in DNA: TGTGCCAGCAGCTTAACGAGCAGTTGGGACAGAGGAGCTTTCTTT.

This chain connects TRBV19 to TRBJ1-2; weak D call: TRBD1 (6 bases). Trimming shortened V by 1 base and J by 5 bases, and 17 bases separated the two germline ends. CDR3 length: 16 amino acids. CDR1 and CDR2 (germline): LNHDA, SQIVND (reference sequence). The CDR3 bases are TGTGCCAGTAGTATAGGCCACCAGGACAGCACTTATGGCTACACCTTC. The encoded protein is CASSIGHQDSTYGYTF.

This chain joins TRBV4-1 and TRBJ1-6; D is ambiguous. This CDR3 is 16 amino acids long. Per germline, CDR1 MGHRA and CDR2 YSYEKL. V gave up 1 base and J gave up 6 bases, with 13 bases separating them. This CDR3 is CASSQGAGLLNSPLHF. The CDR3 DNA sequence: TGCGCCAGCAGCCAAGGTGCTGGACTGCTTAATTCACCCCTCCACTTT.

The rearrangement uses TRBV19 and TRBJ1-5; 8 nucleotides match TRBD1. V dropped 1 base and J dropped 2; count of bases not matched to a gene: 4. Germline V gene sequence: CDR1 LNHDA, CDR2 SQIVND (reference sequence). The CDR3 consists of 16 residues. CDR3 nucleotides: TGTGCCAGTAGTATAGGAGGGACAGGCCGCAATCAGCCCCAGCATTTT. Protein product: CASSIGGTGRNQPQHF.

V is TRBV6-5 and J is TRBJ2-1, with 14 bases lining up with TRBD2. The J segment lost 7 bases and the V segment lost 10 bases, leaving 3 bases of the junction unmatched. CDR1 and CDR2 from the germline V gene are MNHEY and SVGAGI. The CDR3 length is 13 residues. CDR3: CATGTSGRNEQFF. Here the CDR3 DNA reads TGTGCCACCGGGACTAGCGGGAGAAATGAGCAGTTCTTC.

The V and J genes are TRBV7-2 and TRBJ1-4, with 10 nucleotides matching TRBD1. This CDR3 region has 17 residues. CDR1 and CDR2 (germline): SGHTA, FQGNSA. V gave up 2 bases and J gave up 8 bases; unmatched junction bases: 11. The CDR3 loop is CASSLWDRGTSREKLFF. CDR3 coding DNA: TGTGCCAGCAGCTTATGGGACAGGGGAACTTCGCGCGAAAAACTGTTTTTT.

The CDR3 DNA follows: TGTGCCAGCAGTTTACCCCTAGGGGGAGTGGCAGATACGCAGTATTTT. Its translation: CASSLPLGGVADTQYF. This chain links TRBV28 with TRBJ2-3; D may be TRBD1 (6 bases). The germline V gene encodes CDR1 MDHEN and CDR2 SYDVKM. Deletions cut 2 bases from V and 4 bases from J, with 16 bases between. The CDR3 length is 16 residues.

The rearrangement links TRBV7-9 to TRBJ2-3; 11 nucleotides align to TRBD2. Germline CDR1 and CDR2: SEHNR and FQNEAQ (reference sequence). The V gene end was trimmed by 3 bases and the J gene end by 6 bases; junction bases not matched to a gene: 14. The CDR3 length is 18 residues. The CDR3: CASSFGLAGPEVLDTQYF. CDR3 bases: TGTGCCAGCAGCTTCGGACTAGCGGGTCCCGAGGTGTTGGATACGCAGTATTTT. The variable domain in full, with the rest retrieved from reference TRBV7-9 and TRBJ2-3, is DTGVSQNPRHKITKRGQNVTFRCDPISEHNRLYWYRQTLGQGPEFLTYFQNEAQLEKSRLLSDRFSAERPKGSFSTLEIQRTEQGDSAMYLCASSFGLAGPEVLDTQYFGPGTRLTVL.

The chain links TRBV7-9 to TRBJ2-7, with D unresolved. V was clipped by 4 bases and J by 2 bases, with 12 bases between them. Germline V gives CDR1 SEHNR, CDR2 FQNEAQ (reference sequence). This CDR3 is 14 amino acids long. The CDR3 DNA reads TGTGCCAGCAGCTCGCTCGGTGGGGCCTACGAGCAGTACTTC. Translation gives CASSSLGGAYEQYF.

The chain joins TRBV7-9 to TRBJ2-1; TRBD2 matches 15 bases. V lost 6 bases to trimming and J lost 10 bases; unmatched junction nucleotides: 16. The CDR3 covers 18 residues. Germline assignment: CDR1 SEHNR and CDR2 FQNEAQ (reference sequence). The CDR3 reads CASSPGLAGGRLRSEQFF. As DNA, the CDR3 is TGTGCCAGCAGTCCGGGACTAGCGGGGGGTCGTCTCAGGTCGGAGCAGTTCTTC.

The chain recombines TRBV7-9 with TRBJ1-4; possibly TRBD1 for D (5 bases). Germline CDR1 and CDR2: SEHNR and FQNEAQ (reference sequence). This CDR3 has 15 amino acids. V was shortened by 8 bases and J by 0 bases, with 13 bases between the two germline ends. The DNA for the CDR3 is TGTGCCAGCCGTGCCACGGGGGCAACTAATGAAAAACTGTTTTTT. Its translation: CASRATGATNEKLFF.

The chain joins TRBV9 to TRBJ2-3; 14 bases line up with TRBD2. Germline trimming cut 0 bases from V and 14 bases from J; bases unmatched to any gene: 5. CDR1 and CDR2 (germline): SGDLS, YYNGEE. The length of the CDR3 is 14 residues. The CDR3 sequence: CASSVGGTSGRRYF. For the CDR3, the DNA is TGTGCCAGCAGCGTAGGCGGGACTAGCGGGAGAAGGTATTTT.

The V gene is TRBV5-1, the J gene TRBJ1-3, with 9 positions matching TRBD1. Germline CDR1 reads SGHRS; CDR2 reads YFSETQ. This CDR3 has 14 amino acids. With V trimmed by 0 bases and J by 8 bases, 3 bases remained unmatched. The chain's CDR3 is CASSLGTGADTIYF. CDR3 coding DNA: TGCGCCAGCAGCTTGGGGACAGGGGCGGACACCATATATTTT.